This T cell receptor beta chain was identified during a study of monozygotic twins with inflammatory bowel disease. Germline CDR1 and CDR2: SEHNR and FQNEAQ (reference sequence). This CDR3 spans 15 amino acids. Per sample, reverse transcription was split into eight reactions. TCRdb reprocessed the 5' RACE reads; each CDR3 protein has one entry and no DNA is given. The table lists approximately 200,000 distinct CDR3 sequences. This chain uses TRBV7-9 with TRBJ2-7; TCRdb names TRBD1, which stays unverified in the absence of DNA. The receptor's source is a human donor with ulcerative colitis or Crohn's disease, or a healthy co-twin of an affected twin (not recorded which). Sequences were obtained from blood. The CDR3 is CASSLGTGYTYEQYF.